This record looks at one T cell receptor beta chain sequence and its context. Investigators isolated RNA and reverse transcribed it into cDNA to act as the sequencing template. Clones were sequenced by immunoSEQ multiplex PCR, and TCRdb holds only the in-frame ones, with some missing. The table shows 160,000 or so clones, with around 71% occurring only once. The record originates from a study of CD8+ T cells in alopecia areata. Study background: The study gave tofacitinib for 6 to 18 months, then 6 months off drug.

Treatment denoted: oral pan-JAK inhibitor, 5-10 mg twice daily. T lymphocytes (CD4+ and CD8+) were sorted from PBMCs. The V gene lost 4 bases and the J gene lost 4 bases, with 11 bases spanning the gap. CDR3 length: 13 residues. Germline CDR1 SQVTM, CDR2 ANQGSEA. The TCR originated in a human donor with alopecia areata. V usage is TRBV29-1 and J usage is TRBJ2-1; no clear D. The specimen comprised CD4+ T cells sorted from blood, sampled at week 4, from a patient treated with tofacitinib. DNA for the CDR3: TGCAGCGTTGTCGGAGATATATACAATGAGCAGTTCTTC. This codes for CSVVGDIYNEQFF.